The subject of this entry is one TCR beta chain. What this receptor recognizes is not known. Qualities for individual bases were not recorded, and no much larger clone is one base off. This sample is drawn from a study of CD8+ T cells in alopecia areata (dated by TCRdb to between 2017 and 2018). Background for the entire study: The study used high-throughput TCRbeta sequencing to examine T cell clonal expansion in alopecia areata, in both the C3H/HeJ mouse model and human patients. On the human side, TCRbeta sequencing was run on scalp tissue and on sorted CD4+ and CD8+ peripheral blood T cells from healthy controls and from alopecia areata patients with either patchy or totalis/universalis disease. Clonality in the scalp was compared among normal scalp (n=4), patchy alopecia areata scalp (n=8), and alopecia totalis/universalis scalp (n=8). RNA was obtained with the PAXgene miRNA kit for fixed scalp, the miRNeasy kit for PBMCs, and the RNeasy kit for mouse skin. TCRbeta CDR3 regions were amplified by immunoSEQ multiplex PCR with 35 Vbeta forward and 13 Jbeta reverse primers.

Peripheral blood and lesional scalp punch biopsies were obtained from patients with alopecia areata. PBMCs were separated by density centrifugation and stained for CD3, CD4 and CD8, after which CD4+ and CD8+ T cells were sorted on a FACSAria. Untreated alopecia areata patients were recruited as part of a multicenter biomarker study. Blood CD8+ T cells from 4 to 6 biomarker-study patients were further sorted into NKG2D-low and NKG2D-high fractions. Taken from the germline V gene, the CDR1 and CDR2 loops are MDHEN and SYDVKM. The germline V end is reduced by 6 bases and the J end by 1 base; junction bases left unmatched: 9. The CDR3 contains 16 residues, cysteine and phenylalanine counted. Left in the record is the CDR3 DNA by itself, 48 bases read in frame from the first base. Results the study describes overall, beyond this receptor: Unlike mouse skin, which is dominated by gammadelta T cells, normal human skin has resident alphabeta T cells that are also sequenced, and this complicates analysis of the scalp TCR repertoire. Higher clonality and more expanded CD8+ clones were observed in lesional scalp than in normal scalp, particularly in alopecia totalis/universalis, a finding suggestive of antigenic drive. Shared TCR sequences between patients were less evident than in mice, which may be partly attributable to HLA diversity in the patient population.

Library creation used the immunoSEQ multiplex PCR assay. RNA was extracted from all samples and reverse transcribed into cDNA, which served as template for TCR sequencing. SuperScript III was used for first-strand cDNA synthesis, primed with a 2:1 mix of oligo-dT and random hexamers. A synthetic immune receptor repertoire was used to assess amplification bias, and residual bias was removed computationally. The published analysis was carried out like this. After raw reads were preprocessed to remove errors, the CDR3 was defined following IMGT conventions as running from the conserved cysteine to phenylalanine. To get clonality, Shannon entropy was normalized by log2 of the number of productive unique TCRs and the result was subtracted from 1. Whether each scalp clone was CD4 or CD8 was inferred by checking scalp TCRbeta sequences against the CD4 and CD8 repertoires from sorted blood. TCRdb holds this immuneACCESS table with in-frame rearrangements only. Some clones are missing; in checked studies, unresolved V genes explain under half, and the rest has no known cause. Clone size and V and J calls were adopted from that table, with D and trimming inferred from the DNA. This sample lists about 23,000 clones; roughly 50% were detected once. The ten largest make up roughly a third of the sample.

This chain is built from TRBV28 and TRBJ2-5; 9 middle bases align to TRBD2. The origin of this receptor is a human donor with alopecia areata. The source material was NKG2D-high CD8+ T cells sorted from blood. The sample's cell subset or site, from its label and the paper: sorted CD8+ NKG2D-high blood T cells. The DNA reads TGTGCCAGCAGCCGCGGGAGCGGGAGGTTCCAAGAGACCCAGTACTTC. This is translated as CASSRGSGRFQETQYF.